The rows below give T cell receptor beta chains drawn from one sample of a study of Ad26.COV2.S vaccination and SARS-CoV-2 variants. The data were produced by immunoSEQ multiplex PCR, yet TCRdb's version contains in-frame clones alone and is incomplete. The sample has some 45,000 clones, roughly 83% seen once. The source was peripheral blood, collected after recovery from COVID-19. The receptors derive from a human donor who had recovered from COVID-19. CDR3s include the opening cysteine and the closing phenylalanine or tryptophan. Each record gives: J gene, D gene, clone size, V gene, CDR3 protein, CDR3 DNA. The D gene is left open where the match is weak. A clone size is listed for some rows: how often the clone was seen (once, few, many), or a class if it is expanded.

>TRBJ2-1|.|few|TRBV15
CATSRVGRASYNEQFF
TGTGCCACCAGCAGAGTCGGGAGAGCGTCCTACAATGAGCAGTTCTTC
>TRBJ1-4|.|.|TRBV7-9
CASSSQGGNEKLFF
TGTGCCAGCTCTTCCCAGGGAGGTAATGAAAAACTGTTTTTT
>TRBJ1-1|.|.|TRBV6-6
CASTPSGVNTEAFF
TGTGCCAGCACCCCCTCGGGGGTGAACACTGAAGCTTTCTTT
>TRBJ1-6|.|.|TRBV14
CASSQDWGAGSYSPLHF
TGTGCCAGCAGCCAGGATTGGGGGGCGGGGTCTTATTCACCCCTCCACTTT
>TRBJ1-2|TRBD1|.|TRBV5-1
CASSAATGVNYGYTF
TGCGCCAGCAGCGCCGCTACAGGGGTTAACTATGGCTACACCTTC
>TRBJ2-1|TRBD1|.|TRBV7-9
CASSSRGTGVIDEQFF
TGTGCCAGCAGCTCCCGAGGGACAGGGGTGATTGATGAGCAGTTCTTC
>TRBJ2-1|.|.|TRBV9
CASSGGQPRFNEQFF
TGTGCCAGCAGCGGAGGACAGCCAAGATTCAATGAGCAGTTCTTC
>TRBJ1-2|.|few|TRBV10-1
CASSETIGDRLYGYTF
TGCGCCAGCAGTGAGACCATAGGGGACCGCTTATATGGCTACACCTTC
>TRBJ1-2|.|.|TRBV6-5
CASSQGPHAYGYTF
TGTGCCAGCAGTCAGGGGCCACATGCCTATGGCTACACCTTC
>TRBJ1-1|TRBD1|once|TRBV7-9
CASSLRDRGQKTEAFF
TGTGCCAGCAGCTTAAGGGACAGGGGGCAAAAGACTGAAGCTTTCTTT
>TRBJ1-4|.|.|TRBV6-1
CASSEGVWEKLFF
TGTGCCAGCAGTGAGGGGGTGTGGGAAAAACTGTTTTTT
>TRBJ1-1|.|.|TRBV27
CASRVAGAPEAFF
TGTGCCAGCAGAGTTGCAGGGGCGCCTGAAGCTTTCTTT
>TRBJ2-2|TRBD1|.|TRBV6-6
CASSYQGAGATGELFF
TGTGCCAGCAGTTACCAGGGGGCAGGTGCAACCGGGGAGCTGTTTTTT
>TRBJ1-2|TRBD1|few|TRBV24-1
CATSVRTGYGYTF
TGTGCCACCAGTGTACGGACAGGATATGGCTACACCTTC
>TRBJ1-5|.|.|TRBV5-1
CASSWGTGDQPQHF
TGCGCCAGCAGCTGGGGTACGGGTGATCAGCCCCAGCATTTT
>TRBJ1-1|.|.|TRBV5-1
CASSQGGLNTEAFF
TGCGCCAGCAGCCAGGGAGGGTTGAACACTGAAGCTTTCTTT
>TRBJ2-1|TRBD2|.|TRBV2
CASSGPGWLAGYNEQFF
TGTGCCAGCAGTGGGCCTGGGTGGCTAGCGGGGTACAATGAGCAGTTCTTC
>TRBJ1-1|.|.|TRBV18
CASSPGLNTEAFF
TGTGCCAGCTCCCCCGGACTAAACACTGAAGCTTTCTTT
>TRBJ1-4|.|few|TRBV7-8
CASNLMGPTNEKLFF
TGTGCCAGCAACTTAATGGGACCAACTAATGAAAAACTGTTTTTT
>TRBJ2-1|.|once|TRBV13
CASSLGRQNEQFF
TGTGCCAGCAGCTTAGGGCGGCAGAATGAGCAGTTCTTC
>TRBJ1-1|.|.|TRBV19
CASYFRGRGVNTEAFF
TGTGCCAGTTACTTTCGAGGGCGTGGGGTCAACACTGAAGCTTTCTTT
>TRBJ1-2|.|.|TRBV28
CASSFLDTIYGYTF
TGTGCCAGCAGTTTCCTGGACACTATCTATGGCTACACCTTC
>TRBJ1-2|TRBD1|.|TRBV19
CASSTDRPHGYTF
TGTGCCAGTAGTACGGACAGGCCCCACGGCTACACCTTC
>TRBJ2-1|.|.|TRBV4-1
CASSQLPGVLEQFF
TGCGCCAGCAGCCAACTCCCGGGGGTCCTTGAGCAGTTCTTC
>TRBJ2-2|.|.|TRBV24-1
CATKRSGNTGELFF
TGTGCCACCAAGAGGTCGGGGAACACCGGGGAGCTGTTTTTT
>TRBJ1-3|.|.|TRBV5-4
CASSLFGGAGNTIYF
TGTGCCAGCAGCTTGTTTGGTGGAGCTGGAAACACCATATATTTT
>TRBJ1-3|.|.|TRBV6-5
CASSYGESSGNTIYF
TGTGCCAGCAGTTACGGGGAAAGCTCTGGAAACACCATATATTTT
>TRBJ1-3|.|.|TRBV7-9
CASSLGQLSGNTIYF
TGTGCCAGCAGCTTAGGACAGCTCTCTGGAAACACCATATATTTT
>TRBJ1-5|.|.|TRBV30
CAWSVGQGNQPQHF
TGTGCCTGGAGTGTCGGGCAGGGGAATCAGCCCCAGCATTTT
>TRBJ2-2|.|.|TRBV15
CATSRDSRDGELFF
TGTGCCACCAGCAGAGATTCCCGTGACGGGGAGCTGTTTTTT
>TRBJ2-2|.|.|TRBV7-9
CASSTQGTGELFF
TGTGCCAGCAGCACACAGGGCACCGGGGAGCTGTTTTTT
>TRBJ1-1|.|.|TRBV10-3
CAISESPLEGAFF
TGTGCCATCAGTGAGTCACCCCTGGAGGGGGCTTTCTTT
>TRBJ2-3|.|.|TRBV15
CATSRDNGSGNTQYF
TGTGCCACCAGCAGAGATAACGGGTCCGGGAATACGCAGTATTTT
>TRBJ1-1|.|.|TRBV11-2
CASSPTEARSTEAFF
TGTGCCAGCAGCCCGACAGAGGCTAGGAGCACTGAAGCTTTCTTT
>TRBJ1-2|.|.|TRBV3-1/TRBV3-2
CASSQEMGYGYTF
TGTGCCAGCAGCCAAGAAATGGGTTATGGCTACACCTTC
>TRBJ2-1|TRBD2|.|TRBV27
CASSLTVSSSGSTNEQFF
TGTGCCAGCAGTTTAACGGTCTCGTCGAGCGGGAGTACAAATGAGCAGTTCTTC
>TRBJ2-7|TRBD2|once|TRBV5-4
CASSFFWASGGPYEQYF
TGTGCCAGCAGCTTCTTCTGGGCTAGCGGGGGACCTTACGAGCAGTACTTC
>TRBJ1-4|.|few|TRBV20-1
CSARREAKLFF
TGCAGTGCTAGACGCGAGGCCAAACTGTTTTTT